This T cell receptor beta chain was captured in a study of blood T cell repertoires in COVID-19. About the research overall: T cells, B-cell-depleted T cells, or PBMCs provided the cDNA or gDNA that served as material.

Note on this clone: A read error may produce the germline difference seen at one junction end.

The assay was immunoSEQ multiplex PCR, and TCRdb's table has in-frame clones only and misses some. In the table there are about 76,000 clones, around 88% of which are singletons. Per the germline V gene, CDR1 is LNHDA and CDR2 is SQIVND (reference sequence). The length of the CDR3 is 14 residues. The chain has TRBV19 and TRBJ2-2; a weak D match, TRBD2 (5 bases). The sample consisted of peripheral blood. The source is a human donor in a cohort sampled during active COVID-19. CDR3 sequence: CTSTSRGNTGELFF. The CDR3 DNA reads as TGTACCAGTACCAGCCGGGGGAACACCGGGGAGCTGTTTTTT.